This TCR beta chain derives from a study of T-cell reconstitution after alpha-beta-depleted transplantation in children (dated by TCRdb to about 2016). About the full investigation: The study quantitatively tracked T-cell immune reconstitution after TCRalphabeta/CD19-depleted allogeneic hematopoietic cell transplantation in children using TCR repertoire profiling.

The method behind the library was PCR. These reads were obtained on an Illumina HiSeq 2500. TCR library preparation used molecular barcoding, with unique molecular identifiers applied to normalize quantification of the TCRbeta repertoire. TCRdb passed the public sequencing reads through fastp at Q25 and MiXCR, retaining productive beta sequences. Every CDR3 protein is listed once, alongside the most common genes and DNA of its rows. Across this sample there are roughly 610,000 distinct CDR3 sequences, with over 9.5% seen only once. The ten largest account for about 4% of the sample. A remark on this clonotype: What antigen it recognizes has not been identified. No much larger clonotype is one base removed from it; base qualities were not supplied.

CDR3 length: 16 amino acids, cysteine to phenylalanine. The read is trimmed to its CDR3 DNA, 48 bases read in frame from base 1. V trim: 3 bases; J trim: 9 bases; unmatched bases: 13. CDR1 SGHVS and CDR2 FQNEAQ were looked up in the germline V gene. This TCR was recovered from a human donor who donated a stem cell graft to a child with acute myeloid leukemia. The sample was PBMCs from the stem cell graft donor, taken from the stem cell graft. The sequence is built from TRBV7-8 and TRBJ2-1; 8 central bases correspond to TRBD1. In nucleotide form, the sequence is TGTGCCAGCAGCTTGGACGGACAGGGCGTTTTTGGTGAGCAGTTCTTC. The resulting protein is CASSLDGQGVFGEQFF.